The 15 T cell receptor beta chains presented below share a single source sample, sequenced in a study of OX40 agonist ivuxolimab in advanced cancers. Receptor amplification or capture employed the immunoSEQ multiplex PCR assay. The table comes from immuneACCESS by way of TCRdb, which keeps in-frame sequences with V and J called. Part of the clones is missing from these tables; in studies checked, under half for an unresolved V gene and the rest for unknown reasons. This sample holds 55,000 to 90,000 clones; about nine tenths were observed only once. The leading ten clones occupy roughly 3% of the sample. Sequencing was performed on CD4+ or CD8+ T cells sorted from blood, taken in a trial of the OX40 agonist ivuxolimab. These receptors all stem from an adult with an advanced solid tumor such as melanoma, head and neck, liver or kidney cancer.

J is TRBJ1-6 and V is TRBV6-6; D unresolved. The CDR3 extends over 14 amino acids. V was shortened by 1 base and J by 10 bases, with 11 bases between the two germline ends. Germline V lookup: CDR1 MNHNY, CDR2 SVGAGI (reference sequence). As DNA, the CDR3 is TGTGCCAGCAGTTACTTGGCAAGGGAGTCACCCCTCCACTTT. It specifies CASSYLARESPLHF.

The chain carries TRBV7-9 and TRBJ1-2; D gene unclear. The V end was cut by 4 bases, the J end by 8 bases, with 20 bases between. The CDR3 extends over 15 amino acids. Germline-derived CDR1 and CDR2 are SEHNR and FQNEAQ (reference sequence). The CDR3 DNA reads TGTGCCAGCAGCTCTGGAGATTTCGACTGGGAAGGCTACACCTTC. It is translated as CASSSGDFDWEGYTF.

The chain couples TRBV27 to TRBJ2-4; 9 bases agree with TRBD1. The CDR3 has 16 residues. Per the germline V gene, CDR1 is MNHEY and CDR2 is SMNVEV (reference sequence). V shed 8 bases, J shed 2 bases, and the junction held 10 bases outside the gene matches. The CDR3 sequence is CASAAGTGTTKNIQYF. DNA for the CDR3: TGTGCCAGCGCTGCCGGGACAGGGACGACCAAAAACATTCAGTACTTC.

The gene calls are TRBV11-1 and TRBJ2-2; D ambiguous. There are 15 residues in the CDR3. Deletions cut 2 bases from V and 0 bases from J, with 7 bases between. Per the germline V gene, CDR1 is SGHAT and CDR2 is FQDESV (reference sequence). The CDR3 nucleotides read TGTGCCAGCAGCTTAAACGGGCCGAACACCGGGGAGCTGTTTTTT. Protein sequence: CASSLNGPNTGELFF.

The chain joins TRBV28 to TRBJ1-2, with unresolved D. CDR3 size: 11 residues. Germline-derived CDR1 and CDR2 are MDHEN and SYDVKM. The germline V and J ends were trimmed by 5 bases and 12 bases, with 13 bases remaining between them. CDR3 DNA sequence: TGTGCCAGCAGTCGGGGTGGTTGGCACACCTTC. Translating gives CASSRGGWHTF.

The chain recombines TRBV11-1 with TRBJ2-7; 9 nucleotides match TRBD1. This CDR3 region has 14 residues. V was clipped by 6 bases and J by 9 bases; unmatched bases: 12. The germline CDR1 and CDR2 sequences are SGHAT and FQDESV (reference sequence). As DNA, the CDR3 is TGTGCCAGCAGTCAACAGGGGGCACCCCTAGGGCAGTACTTC. Its protein is CASSQQGAPLGQYF.

This rearrangement joins TRBV6-5 to TRBJ1-5; TRBD1 aligns across 7 bases. CDR1 is MNHEY, CDR2 SVGAGI, per germline. V shed 5 bases and J 5 bases; nucleotides not matched to a gene: 3. The CDR3 extends over 13 amino acids. CDR3 sequence reads: CASSVTGDQPQHF. CDR3 nucleotide sequence: TGTGCCAGCAGTGTAACAGGGGATCAGCCCCAGCATTTT.

This chain joins TRBV11-3 and TRBJ2-4; tentative D call: TRBD2 (5 bases). The V and J ends lost 1 base and 8 bases respectively, with 12 bases between them. Per germline, CDR1 SGHNT and CDR2 YENEEA. The CDR3 extends over 14 amino acids. The CDR3 DNA is TGTGCCAGCAGCTTAGGGAGGTCCACGGACATTCAGTACTTC. It yields the protein CASSLGRSTDIQYF.

The chain joins TRBV28 to TRBJ1-6; D uncertain. Trimming took off 3 bases at V and 0 bases at J, with 6 bases between the two ends. The germline V gene encodes CDR1 MDHEN and CDR2 SYDVKM. The CDR3 consists of 15 residues. The CDR3 nucleotides read TGTGCCAGCAGTTTTCGGGGCTCCTATAATTCACCCCTCCACTTT. This sequence encodes CASSFRGSYNSPLHF.

This clone turned up a few times. One end of the junction is discordant with germline, which a read error may explain. The rearrangement links TRBV7-7 to TRBJ1-2; D remains ambiguous. This CDR3 has 15 residues. CDR1 is SSHAT, CDR2 FNYEAQ, per germline (reference sequence). This CDR3 is CASSHRRGSNYGYTF. CDR3 nucleotides: TGTGCTAGCAGCCACCGTCGAGGCTCTAACTATGGCTACACCTTC.

This chain links TRBV6-5 with TRBJ1-2; no reliable D call. CDR3 length: 14 residues. V was trimmed by 3 bases and J by 0 bases, leaving 8 bases between them. Germline V gene sequence: CDR1 MNHEY, CDR2 SVGAGI. In nucleotides, the CDR3 is TGTGCCAGCAGTTATCGGGTAGCTAACTATGGCTACACCTTC. Protein: CASSYRVANYGYTF.

This chain links TRBV27 with TRBJ2-7; D is perhaps TRBD2 (5 bases). This CDR3 spans 15 amino acids. Germline V gene data show CDR1 as MNHEY and CDR2 as SMNVEV (reference sequence). The V and J ends lost 4 bases and 2 bases respectively, with 15 bases between them. The CDR3, as DNA: TGTGCCAGCAGTTCCCCGGGGTTTGAGGCCTACGAGCAGTACTTC. The encoded protein is CASSSPGFEAYEQYF.

This clone was recorded a few times. CDR3 coding DNA: TGTGCCAGCAGTGTAGTCGAGCAGTACTTC. The encoded protein is CASSVVEQYF. The chain combines TRBV2 with TRBJ2-7; D not certain. Germline CDR1 and CDR2: SNHLY and FYNNEI. Deletions cut 4 bases from V and 6 bases from J, with 4 bases between. The CDR3 runs to 10 residues.

CDR3 residues: CATSRNRVGYTF. Here the CDR3 DNA reads TGTGCCACCAGCAGGAACAGGGTTGGCTACACCTTC. The chain carries TRBV15 and TRBJ1-2; maybe TRBD1 (6 bases). In germline, CDR1 is LNHNV, CDR2 YYDKDF (reference sequence). With 3 bases removed from V and 7 bases from J, the gap between germline ends came to 9 bases. The CDR3 loop spans 12 amino acids.

CDR3: CASSRSRQGARGYTF. CDR3 bases: TGTGCCAGCAGCCGATCGAGGCAGGGGGCGCGAGGCTACACCTTC. This chain connects TRBV7-9 to TRBJ1-2, with TRBD1 matching 8 bases. There are 15 residues in the CDR3. Germline lookup yields CDR1 SEHNR and CDR2 FQNEAQ (reference sequence). The V segment lost 5 bases and the J segment 8 bases; nucleotides outside the gene matches: 13. Full variable domain (remainder filled in from reference TRBV7-9 and TRBJ1-2): DTGVSQNPRHKITKRGQNVTFRCDPISEHNRLYWYRQTLGQGPEFLTYFQNEAQLEKSRLLSDRFSAERPKGSFSTLEIQRTEQGDSAMYLCASSRSRQGARGYTFGSGTRLTVV.